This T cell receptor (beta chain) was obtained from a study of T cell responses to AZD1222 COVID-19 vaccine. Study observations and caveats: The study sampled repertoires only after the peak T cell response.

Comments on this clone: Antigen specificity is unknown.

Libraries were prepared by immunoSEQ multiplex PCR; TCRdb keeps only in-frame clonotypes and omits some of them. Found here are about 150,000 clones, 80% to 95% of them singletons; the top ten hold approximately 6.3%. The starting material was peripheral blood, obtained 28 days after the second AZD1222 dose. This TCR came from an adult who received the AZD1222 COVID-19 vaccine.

The CDR3 DNA reads TGCAGCGCCAACACGGGTGGGATAAACATTCAGTACTTC. Translation gives CSANTGGINIQYF. The gene calls are TRBV29-1 and TRBJ2-4, with D unclear. This CDR3 has 13 amino acids. V gave up 7 bases and J gave up 6 bases, with 16 bases separating them. Per the germline V gene, CDR1 is SQVTM and CDR2 is ANQGSEA.